These T cell receptor beta chains were read from a single sample in a study of cytomegalovirus exposure and HLA in healthy donors. Using immunoSEQ multiplex PCR, the repertoire was profiled, and TCRdb retains in-frame clones only, with some absent. The sample lists 180,000 or so clones, 86% occurring once. The sequenced sample was PBMCs. These receptors were obtained from a man aged 30 to 45 in good health and CMV-seropositive. The CDR3 runs from the conserved cysteine through the conserved F or W. Fields, in order: V gene, CDR3 length, D gene, clone size, J gene, CDR3 DNA, CDR3 protein. D genes are given only for firm matches. Clone size, where shown, is once, few, many, or a class for clones that have expanded.

TRBV13	16	TRBD2	-	TRBJ2-1	TGTGCCAGCAGCGGGCGACTAGCGGAGGGGGGGGACAAGCAGTTCTTC	CASSGRLAEGGDKQFF
TRBV2	15	-	-	TRBJ1-4	TGTGCCAGCAGTGAGGGTCAGGCAACTAATGAAAAACTGTTTTTT	CASSEGQATNEKLFF
TRBV6-1	15	-	-	TRBJ2-5	TGTGCCAGCAGTGAAGCGAGGGGGTACCAAGAGACCCAGTACTTC	CASSEARGYQETQYF
TRBV15	15	TRBD1	-	TRBJ1-5	TGTGCCACCAGCAGAGATTTGACAGGGGGCAGGCCCCAGCATTTT	CATSRDLTGGRPQHF
TRBV29-1	14	TRBD1	-	TRBJ2-7	TGCAGCGTGACCGGGACAGGGGGCTCCTACGAGCAGTACTTC	CSVTGTGGSYEQYF
TRBV4-2	16	TRBD2	-	TRBJ2-1	TGTGCCAGCAGCCAAGGAAGCCTAGCGGGAGGCGGTGAGCAGTTCTTC	CASSQGSLAGGGEQFF
TRBV9	15	-	-	TRBJ1-3	TGTGCCAGCAGCGTAGACAGTACTTCTGGAAACACCATATATTTT	CASSVDSTSGNTIYF
TRBV6-6	14	-	few	TRBJ1-5	TGTGCCAGCAGTTACTCCCCCTTGAGGCAGCCCCAGCATTTT	CASSYSPLRQPQHF
TRBV30	17	TRBD2	-	TRBJ2-5	TGTGCCTGGAGTCCTCCAGCCCGGACTAGCGGCCAAGAGACCCAGTACTTC	CAWSPPARTSGQETQYF
TRBV7-3	16	-	-	TRBJ2-6	TGTGCCAGCAGCTTAACGAGGGGGTCTGGGGCCAACGTCCTGACTTTC	CASSLTRGSGANVLTF